This T cell receptor beta chain was obtained from a study of blood T cell repertoires in COVID-19. Study details: Acute and convalescent COVID-19 specimens originated in the United States, Italy and Spain.

Germline loops: CDR1 SGDLS, CDR2 YYNGEE. V lost 4 bases and J 0 bases, leaving 10 bases between the germline ends. The CDR3 consists of 14 residues. Per the original methods: It was from reference gene primer amplification that nucleated cell counts were estimated. Generated by immunoSEQ multiplex PCR, the TCRdb table keeps only in-frame clones and is missing some. The D gene and trimming were derived from the DNA, and the V and J assignments and clone size from that table. The sample lists 60,000 to 80,000 clones; 88% were seen once. The V and J genes are TRBV9 and TRBJ2-5; TRBD2 is a possible D gene (6 bases). Sequencing used peripheral blood. The clonotype comes from a human donor in a cohort sampled during active COVID-19. The CDR3 region is CASSRGSNQETQYF. As DNA, the CDR3 is TGTGCCAGCAGCCGGGGGTCAAACCAAGAGACCCAGTACTTC.